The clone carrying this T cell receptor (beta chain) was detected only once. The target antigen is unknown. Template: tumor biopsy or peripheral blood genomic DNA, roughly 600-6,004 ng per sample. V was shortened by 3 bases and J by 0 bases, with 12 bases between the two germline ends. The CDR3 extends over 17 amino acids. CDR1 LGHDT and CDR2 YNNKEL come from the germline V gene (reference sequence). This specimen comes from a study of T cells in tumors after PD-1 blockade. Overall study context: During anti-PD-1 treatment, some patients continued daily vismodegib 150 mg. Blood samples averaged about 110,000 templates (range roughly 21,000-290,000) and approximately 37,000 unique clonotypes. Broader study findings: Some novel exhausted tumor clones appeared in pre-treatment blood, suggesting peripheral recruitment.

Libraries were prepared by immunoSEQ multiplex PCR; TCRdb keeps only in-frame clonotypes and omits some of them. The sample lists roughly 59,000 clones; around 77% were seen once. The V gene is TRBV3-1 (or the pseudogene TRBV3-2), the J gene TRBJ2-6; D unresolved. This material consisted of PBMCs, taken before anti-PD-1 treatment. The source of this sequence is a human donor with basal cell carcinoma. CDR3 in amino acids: CASSQDLRSSGANVLTF. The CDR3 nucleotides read TGTGCCAGCAGCCAGGACCTCCGCTCCTCTGGGGCCAACGTCCTGACTTTC.